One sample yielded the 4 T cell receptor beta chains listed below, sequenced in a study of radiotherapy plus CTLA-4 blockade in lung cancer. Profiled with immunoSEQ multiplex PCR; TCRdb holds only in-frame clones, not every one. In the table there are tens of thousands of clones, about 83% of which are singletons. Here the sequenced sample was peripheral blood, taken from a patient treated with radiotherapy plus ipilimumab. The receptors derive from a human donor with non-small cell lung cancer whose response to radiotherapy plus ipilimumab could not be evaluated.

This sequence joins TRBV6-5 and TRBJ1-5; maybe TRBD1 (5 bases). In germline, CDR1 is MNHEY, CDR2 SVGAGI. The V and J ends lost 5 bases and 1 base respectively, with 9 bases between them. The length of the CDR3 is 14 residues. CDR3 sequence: CASSLRQSNQPQHF. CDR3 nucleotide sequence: TGTGCCAGCAGTCTTAGACAGAGCAATCAGCCCCAGCATTTT.

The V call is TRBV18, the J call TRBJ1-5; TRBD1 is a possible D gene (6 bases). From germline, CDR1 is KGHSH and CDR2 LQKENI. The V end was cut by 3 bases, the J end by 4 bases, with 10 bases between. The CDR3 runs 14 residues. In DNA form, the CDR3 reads TGTGCCAGCTCACCTCAGGACAGTAATCAGCCCCAGCATTTT. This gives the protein CASSPQDSNQPQHF.

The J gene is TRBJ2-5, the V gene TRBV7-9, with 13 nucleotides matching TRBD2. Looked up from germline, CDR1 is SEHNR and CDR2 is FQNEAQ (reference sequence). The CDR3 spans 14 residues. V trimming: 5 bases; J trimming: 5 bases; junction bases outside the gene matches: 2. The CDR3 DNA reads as TGTGCCAGCAGCGTGACTAGCGGGAGGGAGACCCAGTACTTC. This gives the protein CASSVTSGRETQYF. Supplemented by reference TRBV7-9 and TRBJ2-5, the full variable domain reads DTGVSQNPRHKITKRGQNVTFRCDPISEHNRLYWYRQTLGQGPEFLTYFQNEAQLEKSRLLSDRFSAERPKGSFSTLEIQRTEQGDSAMYLCASSVTSGRETQYFGPGTRLLVL.

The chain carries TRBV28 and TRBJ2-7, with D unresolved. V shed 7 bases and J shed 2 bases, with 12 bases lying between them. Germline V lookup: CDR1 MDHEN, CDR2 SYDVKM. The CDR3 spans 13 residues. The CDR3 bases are TGTGCCAGCACCAGGTACAATACCTACGAGCAGTACTTC. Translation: CASTRYNTYEQYF. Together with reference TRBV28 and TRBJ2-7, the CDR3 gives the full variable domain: DVKVTQSSRYLVKRTGEKVFLECVQDMDHENMFWYRQDPGLGLRLIYFSYDVKMKEKGDIPEGYSVSREKKERFSLILESASTNQTSMYLCASTRYNTYEQYFGPGTRLTVT.